The source of this T cell receptor (beta chain) is a study of cytomegalovirus exposure and HLA in healthy donors. Broader study findings: Some V segments (TRBV6-2 and TRBV6-3 among them) were excluded as indistinguishable. Rare TCR sequences dominated, though some public TCRs recurred in many donors.

Both 60 Vbeta primers and 13 Jbeta primers went into the PCR. Repertoires were generated with immunoSEQ multiplex PCR, while TCRdb's copy carries only in-frame clones and drops some. This sample has fewer than 200,000 clones, with 87% found just once. On this clone: Its antigen is not identified.

Germline values: CDR1 SGHNT, CDR2 YYREEE (reference sequence). CDR3 length equals 13 residues. The ends lost 4 bases at V and 10 bases at J; junction bases unmatched: 5. The J gene is TRBJ2-1, the V gene TRBV5-4, with 10 bases lining up with TRBD2. The sequence derives from a woman in her 30s in good health and CMV-seronegative. Sequences were obtained from PBMCs. The CDR3 nucleotides read TGTGCCAGCAGCCTCGGGACTAGCGTCGAGCAGTTCTTC. It translates to CASSLGTSVEQFF. The full variable domain, with the rest looked up from reference TRBV5-4 and TRBJ2-1, is ETGVTQSPTHLIKTRGQQVTLRCSSQSGHNTVSWYQQALGQGPQFIFQYYREEENGRGNFPPRFSGLQFPNYSSELNVNALELDDSALYLCASSLGTSVEQFFGPGTRLTVL.